This T cell receptor (beta chain) is from a study of T cells in Graves' hyperthyroidism and ophthalmopathy. Amplification of TCR beta CDR3 regions was performed using RNA transcripts as template. RT-PCR in the first round (using the HTBI primer set) targeted the TCR CDR3. TCRdb recomputed calls from the multiplex PCR reads with MiXCR, one row per CDR3 protein. The sample includes around 580,000 distinct CDR3 sequences, roughly 17% seen only once; the top ten take about 18%. V trimming: 5 bases; J trimming: 4 bases; junction bases outside the gene matches: 10. The CDR3 covers 16 residues. The germline V gene encodes CDR1 MDHEN and CDR2 SYDVKM. Researchers barred patients who had uncontrolled infection, other autoimmune disease, pregnancy or lactation.

The gene calls are TRBV28 and TRBJ2-3; 9 bases are a match to TRBD2. The sample was blood. This receptor was taken from a woman under 30 with Graves' hyperthyroidism. The CDR3 nucleotides read TGTGCCAGCAGTGGGGAGGGACTAGCATCCCCAGATACGCAGTATTTT. This gives the protein CASSGEGLASPDTQYF. Full variable domain (remainder filled in from reference TRBV28 and TRBJ2-3): DVKVTQSSRYLVKRTGEKVFLECVQDMDHENMFWYRQDPGLGLRLIYFSYDVKMKEKGDIPEGYSVSREKKERFSLILESASTNQTSMYLCASSGEGLASPDTQYFGPGTRLTVL.